This section outlines one TCR beta chain sequence together with its context. Its target is unknown. This specimen belongs to a study of T-cell memory formation after mild COVID-19. Study details: TCR clustering was largely donor specific.

Sample barcodes and UMIs were carried by the TCR alpha and TCR beta cDNA libraries that 5'RACE generated with constant-segment primers. TCRdb fed the 5' RACE reads into MiXCR, producing one record per CDR3 protein. The profile shows around 370,000 distinct CDR3 sequences, more than 20% of them singletons. The study, taken as a whole, reports: CD4+ bias marked clones expanding day 15 to 37, unlike balanced contracting clones. Pre-infection memory showed some responding clones, and this suggested that cross-reactive memory joined.

CDR1 KGHSH and CDR2 LQKENI come from the germline V gene. This CDR3 is built from 16 residues. Trimming took 3 bases from V and 1 from J, leaving 16 bases between them. The TCR comes from an adult woman who had mild COVID-19 (a few samples of this study predate the infection). Cell type and time point are not known. The gene calls are TRBV18 and TRBJ2-7; no reliable D call. Material for sequencing was PBMCs or a T cell subset sorted from them (not recorded which). In DNA, the CDR3 is TGTGCCAGCTCACCGAATATAAGACTCAAATCCTACGAGCAGTACTTC. Its translation is CASSPNIRLKSYEQYF.